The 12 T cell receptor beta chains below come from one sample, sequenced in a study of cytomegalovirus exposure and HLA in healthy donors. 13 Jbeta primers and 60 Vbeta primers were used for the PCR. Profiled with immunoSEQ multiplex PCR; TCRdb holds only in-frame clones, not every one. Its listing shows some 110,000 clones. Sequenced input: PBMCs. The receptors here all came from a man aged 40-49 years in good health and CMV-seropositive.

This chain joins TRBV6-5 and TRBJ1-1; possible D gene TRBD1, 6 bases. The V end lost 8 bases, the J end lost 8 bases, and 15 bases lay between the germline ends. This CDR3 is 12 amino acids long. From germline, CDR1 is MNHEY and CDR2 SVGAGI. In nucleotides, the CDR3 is TGTGCCAGCGGACAGAACAGCCACGAAGCTTTCTTT. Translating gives CASGQNSHEAFF.

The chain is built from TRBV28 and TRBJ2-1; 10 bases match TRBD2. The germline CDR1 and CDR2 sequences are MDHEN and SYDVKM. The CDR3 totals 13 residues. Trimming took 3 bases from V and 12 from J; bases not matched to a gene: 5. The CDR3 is CASSLPSGRGQFF. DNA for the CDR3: TGTGCCAGCAGTTTGCCTAGCGGGAGAGGGCAGTTCTTC.

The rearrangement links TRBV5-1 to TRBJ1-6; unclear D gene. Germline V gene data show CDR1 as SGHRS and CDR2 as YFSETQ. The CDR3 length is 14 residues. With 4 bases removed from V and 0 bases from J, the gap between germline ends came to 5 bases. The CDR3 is CASSGSSYNSPLHF. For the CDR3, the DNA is TGCGCCAGCAGCGGTAGCTCCTATAATTCACCCCTCCACTTT.

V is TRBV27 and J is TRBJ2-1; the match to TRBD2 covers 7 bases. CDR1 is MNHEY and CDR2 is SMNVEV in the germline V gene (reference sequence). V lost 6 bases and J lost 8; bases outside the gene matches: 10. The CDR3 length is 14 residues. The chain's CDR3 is CASSGGLVAYEQFF. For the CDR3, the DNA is TGTGCCAGCAGCGGCGGACTAGTTGCATATGAGCAGTTCTTC.

The CDR3 protein is CASRPPQDYGYTF. CDR3 bases: TGTGCCAGCAGACCGCCTCAGGACTATGGCTACACCTTC. The chain links TRBV7-9 to TRBJ1-2; unclear D gene. The CDR3 covers 13 residues. The V and J ends lost 6 bases and 3 bases respectively, with 11 bases between them. In germline, CDR1 is SEHNR, CDR2 FQNEAQ (reference sequence).

CDR3 amino acids: CASSLSPSTSGSAANPYYNEQFF. DNA for the CDR3: TGCGCCAGCAGCTTGTCGCCCAGTACTAGCGGGAGTGCCGCAAACCCCTATTACAATGAGCAGTTCTTC. This chain connects TRBV5-1 to TRBJ2-1; 11 bases are shared with TRBD2. The CDR3 loop spans 23 amino acids. Germline values: CDR1 SGHRS, CDR2 YFSETQ. The junction had 25 bases not matched to a gene; V was cut back by 1 base and J by 4 bases.

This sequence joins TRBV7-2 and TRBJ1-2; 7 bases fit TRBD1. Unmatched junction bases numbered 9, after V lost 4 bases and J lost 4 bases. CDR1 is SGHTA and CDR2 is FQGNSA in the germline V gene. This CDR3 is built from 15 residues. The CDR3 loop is CASSSAGGRSYGYTF. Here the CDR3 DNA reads TGTGCCAGCAGCTCGGCAGGGGGGCGGAGCTATGGCTACACCTTC.

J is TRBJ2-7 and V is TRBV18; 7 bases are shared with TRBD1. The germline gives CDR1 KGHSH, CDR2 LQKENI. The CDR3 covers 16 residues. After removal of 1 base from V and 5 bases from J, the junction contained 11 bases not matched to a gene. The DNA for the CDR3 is TGTGCCAGCTCACCACTCCCCCAGACAGGGACGAACGAGCAGTACTTC. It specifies CASSPLPQTGTNEQYF.

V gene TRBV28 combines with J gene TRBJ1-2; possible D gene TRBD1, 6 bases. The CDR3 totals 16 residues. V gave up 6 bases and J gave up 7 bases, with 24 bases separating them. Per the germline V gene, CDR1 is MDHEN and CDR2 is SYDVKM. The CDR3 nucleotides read TGTGCCAGCAGCTCCGGGGGGGGGCTAAGGCTTATTGGCTACACCTTC. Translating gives CASSSGGGLRLIGYTF.

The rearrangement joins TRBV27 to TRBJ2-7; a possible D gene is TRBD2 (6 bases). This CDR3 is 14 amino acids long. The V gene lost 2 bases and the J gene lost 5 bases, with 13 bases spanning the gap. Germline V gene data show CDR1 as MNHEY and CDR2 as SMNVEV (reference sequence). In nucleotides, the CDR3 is TGTGCCAGCAGTTTAAACGGGAGCCCCAACGAGCAGTACTTC. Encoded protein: CASSLNGSPNEQYF.

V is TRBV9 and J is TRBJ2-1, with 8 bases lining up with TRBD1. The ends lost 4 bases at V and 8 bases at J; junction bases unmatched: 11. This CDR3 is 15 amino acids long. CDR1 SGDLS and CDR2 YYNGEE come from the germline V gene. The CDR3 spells CASSPGQGWMDEQFF. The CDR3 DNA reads TGTGCCAGCAGCCCTGGACAGGGTTGGATGGATGAGCAGTTCTTC.

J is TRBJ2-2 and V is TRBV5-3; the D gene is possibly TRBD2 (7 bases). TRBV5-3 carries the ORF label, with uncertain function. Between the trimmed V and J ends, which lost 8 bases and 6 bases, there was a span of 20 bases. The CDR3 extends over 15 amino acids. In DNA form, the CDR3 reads TGTGCCAGGAATGGGGGCCAGGGAGGGTCCGGGGAGCTGTTTTTT. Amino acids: CARNGGQGGSGELFF.